The clone carrying this TCR beta chain was observed many times. The source of the sample is a study of regulatory T cells in long-lasting Graves disease. Noted time point: persistent/refractory GD, antithyroid drugs over 5 years with positive TRAb. The TCR library used RNA extracted from PBMCs. Library construction for TCR beta used iRepertoire HTBI primers and Arm-PCR of CDR3 regions. TCRdb reprocessed the multiplex PCR reads via MiXCR and lists one record per CDR3 protein. The sample contains 450,000 or so distinct CDR3 sequences, roughly 20% of which appear only once. From germline, CDR1 is SGHTA and CDR2 FQGNSA. The CDR3 is 15 amino acids. With 6 bases removed from V and 2 bases from J, the gap between germline ends came to 17 bases.

This chain connects TRBV7-2 to TRBJ2-7, with a weak D call TRBD1 (6 bases). This TCR was recovered from a female donor with Graves disease. Specimen: peripheral blood mononuclear cells (PBMCs), collected when the disease was refractory, from a patient treated with antithyroid drugs. As DNA, the CDR3 is TGTGCCAGCAGGTGGGACACGCCCGCGGCCTACGAGCAGTACTTC. Translation: CASRWDTPAAYEQYF.